The next 32 T cell receptor beta chains were all read from a single sample in a study of blood T cell repertoires in COVID-19. The table came from immunoSEQ multiplex PCR; TCRdb's copy has only in-frame clones and leaves some out. The sample contains roughly 150,000 clones, over 75% of which appear only once. Sequencing used peripheral blood. All receptors derive from a human donor in a cohort sampled during active COVID-19.

This chain connects TRBV6-2 or TRBV6-3 to TRBJ2-1; 7 nucleotides agree with TRBD1. The germline CDR1 and CDR2 sequences are MNHEY and SVGEGT. With V trimmed by 3 bases and J by 7 bases, 6 bases remained unmatched. There are 14 residues in the CDR3. The DNA of the CDR3 is TGTGCCAGCAGTTATAACCCGGACAGGAATGAGCAGTTCTTC. Its protein product is CASSYNPDRNEQFF.

The rearrangement joins TRBV11-2 to TRBJ1-5; maybe TRBD1 (6 bases). Germline CDR1 is SGHAT and CDR2 is FQNNGV. V was trimmed by 0 bases and J by 4 bases, leaving 7 bases between them. The CDR3 has 14 residues. CDR3 protein: CASSLEGTNQPQHF. DNA for the CDR3: TGTGCCAGCAGCTTAGAGGGGACAAATCAGCCCCAGCATTTT.

V and J are TRBV5-1 and TRBJ2-2; maybe TRBD1 (5 bases). The CDR3 sequence is 15 residues long. Per germline, CDR1 SGHRS and CDR2 YFSETQ. Trimming left V 4 bases short and J 4 bases short, with 14 bases between. CDR3 nucleotide sequence: TGCGCCAGCAGCCAAATGGGGCAGCTCACCGGGGAGCTGTTTTTT. This gives the protein CASSQMGQLTGELFF.

The rearrangement links TRBV5-1 to TRBJ2-3; 8 positions agree with TRBD2. V trimming: 2 bases; J trimming: 7 bases; junction bases outside the gene matches: 6. Germline V CDR1 and CDR2: SGHRS, YFSETQ. This CDR3 has 14 residues. The CDR3 sequence: CASSFVGGANTQYF. The CDR3 coding sequence is TGCGCCAGCAGCTTCGTCGGGGGGGCGAATACGCAGTATTTT.

The chain uses TRBV6-5 and TRBJ2-5; maybe TRBD2 (5 bases). The CDR3 consists of 13 residues. Trimming pared 8 bases from V and 1 base from J, leaving 11 bases between. Germline V lookup: CDR1 MNHEY, CDR2 SVGAGI. CDR3 residues: CASQTGVQETQYF. CDR3 nucleotides: TGTGCCAGCCAAACCGGGGTCCAAGAGACCCAGTACTTC.

The chain combines TRBV7-2 with TRBJ1-5, with no clear D. CDR1 and CDR2 (germline): SGHTA, FQGNSA. The length of the CDR3 is 15 residues. V was cut by 0 bases and J by 4 bases, with 10 bases left in between. The CDR3 here is CASSLARGGNQPQHF. CDR3 DNA: TGTGCCAGCAGCTTAGCGCGAGGAGGGAATCAGCCCCAGCATTTT. The full variable domain, completed using reference TRBV7-2 and TRBJ1-5, is GAGVSQSPSNKVTEKGKDVELRCDPISGHTALYWYRQSLGQGLEFLIYFQGNSAPDKSGLPSDRFSAERTGGSVSTLTIQRTQQEDSAVYLCASSLARGGNQPQHFGDGTRLSIL.

The chain couples TRBV6-1 to TRBJ2-1, with D maybe TRBD1 (6 bases). The germline V and J ends were trimmed by 4 bases and 0 bases, with 16 bases remaining between them. This CDR3 is built from 17 residues. CDR1 and CDR2 from the germline V gene are MNHNS and SASEGT. CDR3 residues: CASSGRLRGSSYNEQFF. The CDR3 nucleotides are TGTGCCAGCAGTGGCAGACTCAGGGGTAGCTCCTACAATGAGCAGTTCTTC.

The V call is TRBV21-1, the J call TRBJ2-2; the tabulated D call, TRBD1, remains unverified against the DNA. TRBV21-1 has pseudogene status. The CDR3 has 17 residues. The CDR3 protein is CASSKERDREETGELFF. The CDR3 DNA follows: TGTGCCAGCAGCAAAGAGAGGGACAGGGAGGAAACCGGGGAGCTGTTTTTT.

This clone has just one count. V usage is TRBV9 and J usage is TRBJ2-1; 7 bases are shared with TRBD2. The V gene's germline CDR1 is SGDLS and CDR2 YYNGEE. J was trimmed by 7 bases and V by 4 bases; bases with no gene match: 14. This CDR3 has 16 residues. CDR3 nucleotides: TGTGCCAGCAGCCCCTCCCCAGGACTAGTCAGGAATGAGCAGTTCTTC. It encodes CASSPSPGLVRNEQFF.

The J gene is TRBJ2-1, the V gene TRBV3-1 (or the pseudogene TRBV3-2), with a tentative D call TRBD2 (6 bases). This CDR3 comprises 13 residues. With 10 bases removed from V and 2 bases from J, the gap between germline ends came to 12 bases. The germline V gene encodes CDR1 LGHDT and CDR2 YNNKEL (reference sequence). DNA for the CDR3: TGTGCCACGGGAGCGGCTACCTACAATGAGCAGTTCTTC. This encodes CATGAATYNEQFF.

The genes are TRBV5-1 and TRBJ1-4; 11 bases are a match to TRBD1. This CDR3 has 16 residues. The germline V gene encodes CDR1 SGHRS and CDR2 YFSETQ. J was trimmed by 5 bases and V by 3 bases; bases with no gene match: 6. The CDR3 nucleotides are TGCGCCAGCAGCTCCGGACAGGGGGCCTCGAATGAAAAACTGTTTTTT. Protein: CASSSGQGASNEKLFF.

The chain links TRBV5-6 to TRBJ1-5, with D unresolved. The CDR3 totals 14 residues. CDR1 and CDR2 (germline): SGHDT, YYEEEE. Trimming shortened V by 0 bases and J by 6 bases, and 10 bases separated the two germline ends. The CDR3 coding sequence is TGTGCCAGCAGCTTGGGCAATCCCGGTCAGCCCCAGCATTTT. Its translation is CASSLGNPGQPQHF.

The chain carries TRBV5-4 and TRBJ2-1; D may be TRBD2 (5 bases). Germline assignment: CDR1 SGHNT and CDR2 YYREEE (reference sequence). V lost 7 bases, J lost 6 bases, and 20 bases lay in between. This CDR3 comprises 15 residues. This CDR3 is CASAISSGGSNEQFF. Here the CDR3 DNA reads TGTGCCAGCGCCATTTCAAGCGGTGGATCCAATGAGCAGTTCTTC.

The gene calls are TRBV4-2 and TRBJ2-1, with 7 bases aligning to TRBD1. This CDR3 spans 16 amino acids. Unmatched junction bases numbered 8, after V lost 3 bases and J lost 3 bases. Per the germline V gene, CDR1 is LGHNA and CDR2 is YNFKEQ. CDR3 in DNA: TGTGCCAGCAGCCAGTTACAGGGGTCGAGCTACAATGAGCAGTTCTTC. Amino acid sequence: CASSQLQGSSYNEQFF.

The CDR3 protein is CASSLGTSGSMDEQFF. Here the CDR3 DNA reads TGCGCCAGCAGCTTGGGAACTAGCGGGAGTATGGATGAGCAGTTCTTC. The chain uses TRBV5-1 and TRBJ2-1; TRBD2 agrees at 11 bases. This CDR3 contains 16 residues. CDR1 is SGHRS and CDR2 is YFSETQ in the germline V gene. With V trimmed by 0 bases and J by 8 bases, 7 bases remained unmatched.

A few counts support this clone. The genes are TRBV4-2 and TRBJ1-5; 9 nucleotides line up with TRBD1. Germline V gives CDR1 LGHNA, CDR2 YNFKEQ. The CDR3 spans 15 residues. Losses at the gene ends were 4 bases for V and 4 bases for J; bases not matched to a gene: 5. This CDR3 is CASSRGTGNNQPQHF. CDR3 bases: TGTGCCAGCAGCCGAGGGACAGGGAATAATCAGCCCCAGCATTTT.

The chain combines TRBV6-5 with TRBJ2-4; 8 positions agree with TRBD2. The CDR3 is 15 residues long. The V segment lost 5 bases and the J segment 6 bases; nucleotides outside the gene matches: 9. Germline V lookup: CDR1 MNHEY, CDR2 SVGAGI. CDR3 DNA: TGTGCCAGCAGTCCCACTCCGGGAGGGAGAAACATTCAGTACTTC. Its protein is CASSPTPGGRNIQYF.

The rearrangement links TRBV20-1 to TRBJ1-2, with no clear D. The germline V and J ends were trimmed by 3 bases and 2 bases, with 13 bases remaining between them. This CDR3 is built from 14 residues. Germline V CDR1 and CDR2: DFQATT, SNEGSKA (reference sequence). The CDR3 DNA sequence: TGCAGTGCTAGTTCGCAACAAACAAACTATGGCTACACCTTC. Residues: CSASSQQTNYGYTF.

This sequence joins TRBV5-4 and TRBJ1-5; D is unclear. The length of the CDR3 is 12 residues. V lost 2 bases and J 5 bases, leaving 5 bases between the germline ends. Looked up from germline, CDR1 is SGHNT and CDR2 is YYREEE (reference sequence). CDR3 DNA: TGTGCCAGCAGCTTACCAGATCAGCCCCAGCATTTT. Amino acids: CASSLPDQPQHF.

CDR3 DNA sequence: TGTGCCAGCAGGCCTGGAGGAGTCGGTGGCTACACCTTC. It yields the protein CASRPGGVGGYTF. V and J are TRBV6-5 and TRBJ1-2; D unresolved. CDR1 and CDR2 from the germline V gene are MNHEY and SVGAGI. The CDR3 consists of 13 residues. V lost 6 bases to trimming and J lost 7 bases, with 15 bases between them.

This clone has just one count. This chain links TRBV7-2 with TRBJ2-2, with D possibly TRBD1 on 5 matching bases. Trimming shortened V by 1 base and J by 4 bases, and 7 bases separated the two germline ends. This CDR3 is 14 amino acids long. Germline CDR1 and CDR2: SGHTA and FQGNSA. The CDR3 DNA is TGTGCCAGCAGCTTAGGACAGACCACCGGGGAGCTGTTTTTT. Its translation: CASSLGQTTGELFF.

The chain employs TRBV5-4 and TRBJ1-3; tentatively, D is TRBD1 (5 bases). This CDR3 has 14 residues. Trimming removed 3 bases at V and 5 bases at J, with 12 bases between. The germline CDR1 and CDR2 sequences are SGHNT and YYREEE (reference sequence). The CDR3 DNA follows: TGTGCCAGCAGCTCCGACAGAATAAGAAACACCATATATTTT. Amino acid sequence: CASSSDRIRNTIYF.

CDR3 DNA sequence: TGTGCCAGCGGGAGACAGGGAAATGAAAAACTGTTTTTT. Translation: CASGRQGNEKLFF. The chain is built from TRBV5-4 and TRBJ1-4; the match to TRBD1 covers 7 bases. Germline V gives CDR1 SGHNT, CDR2 YYREEE (reference sequence). The V and J ends lost 7 bases and 5 bases, in that order; junction bases with no gene match: 5. This CDR3 has 13 amino acids.

This clone has a handful of counts. The chain employs TRBV15 and TRBJ1-2, with 9 bases identical to TRBD1. The V gene's germline CDR1 is LNHNV and CDR2 YYDKDF (reference sequence). Trimming cost V 3 bases and J 5 bases; bases outside gene matches: 1. This CDR3 has 13 residues. CDR3 sequence reads: CATSRDRGYGYTF. Here the CDR3 DNA reads TGTGCCACCAGCAGGGACAGGGGATATGGCTACACCTTC.

This sequence joins TRBV10-3 and TRBJ1-1; D possibly corresponds to TRBD1 (6 bases). The CDR3 spans 14 residues. Trimming removed 0 bases from V and 11 bases from J, with 16 bases in between. Germline V gives CDR1 ENHRY, CDR2 SYGVKD. The CDR3, as DNA: TGTGCCATCAGTGAGTCGATGGGGGCCTCTCGGGCTTTCTTT. This translates into CAISESMGASRAFF.

The J gene is TRBJ1-5, the V gene TRBV19, with D unclear. Germline V gene lookup returns CDR1 LNHDA and CDR2 SQIVND (reference sequence). CDR3 size: 18 residues. Between the trimmed V and J ends, which lost 3 bases and 0 bases, there was a span of 18 bases. This CDR3 reads CASSMGPPRSYSNQPQHF. For the CDR3, the DNA is TGTGCCAGTAGTATGGGCCCGCCGAGAAGTTATAGCAATCAGCCCCAGCATTTT.

This chain joins TRBV27 and TRBJ2-1; D might be TRBD1 (6 bases). There are 14 residues in the CDR3. Germline V gene data show CDR1 as MNHEY and CDR2 as SMNVEV (reference sequence). The ends were cut back, 5 bases at V and 6 bases at J, with 14 bases in the middle. The CDR3 nucleotides are TGTGCCAGCAGTCCCGGACAGATTTTCAATGAGCAGTTCTTC. As protein: CASSPGQIFNEQFF.

This rearrangement joins TRBV7-9 to TRBJ1-6, with D maybe TRBD1 (5 bases). Germline V gene sequence: CDR1 SEHNR, CDR2 FQNEAQ (reference sequence). This CDR3 has 14 amino acids. V lost 2 bases and J lost 10, with 12 bases in between. The CDR3 loop reads CASSLRQGGSPLHF. The DNA of the CDR3 is TGTGCCAGCAGCTTAAGGCAGGGTGGGTCACCCCTCCACTTT.

V and J are TRBV7-2 and TRBJ1-2, with 10 bases matching TRBD1. Germline V lookup: CDR1 SGHTA, CDR2 FQGNSA. This CDR3 contains 13 residues. The trim removed 3 bases at V and 10 bases at J, leaving 5 bases unmatched. This chain's CDR3 is CASSFAGTGVYTF. The DNA for the CDR3 is TGTGCCAGCAGCTTCGCCGGGACAGGGGTCTACACCTTC.

The chain joins TRBV4-1 to TRBJ2-2; possibly TRBD1 for D (5 bases). This CDR3 contains 16 residues. Trimming left V 0 bases short and J 2 bases short, with 10 bases between. The germline V gene encodes CDR1 MGHRA and CDR2 YSYEKL. CDR3 residues: CASSQDRQLNTGELFF. CDR3 DNA: TGCGCCAGCAGCCAAGATCGACAGCTAAACACCGGGGAGCTGTTTTTT.

CDR3: CASSPQGSAGELFF. For the CDR3, the DNA is TGCGCCAGCAGCCCACAGGGTTCGGCCGGGGAGCTGTTTTTT. The chain uses TRBV5-1 and TRBJ2-2, with a weak D call TRBD1 (6 bases). Trimming took 4 bases from V and 6 from J, leaving 13 bases between them. Germline V CDR1 and CDR2: SGHRS, YFSETQ. This CDR3 is 14 amino acids long.

The rearrangement joins TRBV12-3 or TRBV12-4 to TRBJ2-7, with D maybe TRBD1 (5 bases). This CDR3 is built from 12 residues. Trimming cost V 2 bases and J 3 bases, with 5 bases left between them. The CDR3 nucleotides are TGTGCCAGCAGTTTACAGGGCTACGAGCAGTACTTC. Encoded protein: CASSLQGYEQYF.